Reported below is one T cell receptor beta chain. Other DNA sequences from this sample encode an identical CDR3 as well. The CDR3 has 12 amino acids. Germline V gives CDR1 MDHEN, CDR2 SYDVKM. The V and J ends lost 5 bases and 0 bases respectively, with 5 bases between them. This record comes from a study of blood T cell repertoires in COVID-19. Whole-study context: In each case, the material was cDNA or gDNA derived from T cells, B-cell-depleted T cells, or PBMCs.

Profiled with immunoSEQ multiplex PCR; TCRdb holds only in-frame clones, not every one. This sample has about 220,000 clones, with around 82% found just once. This receptor was obtained from a woman aged 25 to 39 who had recovered from COVID-19. The chain joins TRBV28 to TRBJ2-7; D gene unclear. The source material was peripheral blood. The CDR3: CASSPSSYEQYF. In DNA form, the CDR3 reads TGTGCCAGCAGTCCGAGCTCCTACGAGCAGTACTTC. The complete variable domain, with remaining parts taken from reference TRBV28 and TRBJ2-7, reads DVKVTQSSRYLVKRTGEKVFLECVQDMDHENMFWYRQDPGLGLRLIYFSYDVKMKEKGDIPEGYSVSREKKERFSLILESASTNQTSMYLCASSPSSYEQYFGPGTRLTVT.